The 24 T cell receptor beta chains presented below share a single source sample, sequenced in a study of response to subunit inactivated influenza vaccine. TCRdb reprocessed the RT-PCR reads via MiXCR and lists one record per CDR3 protein. The data contain a few hundred thousand distinct CDR3 sequences, around 22% of them singletons. The starting material was PBMCs from blood, obtained less than 22 months after vaccination. These receptors all come from a man aged 45 to 75 who received an inactivated influenza vaccine.

The chain has TRBV27 and TRBJ1-1, with a tentative D call TRBD1 (6 bases). The CDR3 has 15 amino acids. The V gene's germline CDR1 is MNHEY and CDR2 SMNVEV (reference sequence). V lost 6 bases to trimming and J lost 0 bases, with 14 bases between them. CDR3: CASSIEGGMNTEAFF. DNA of the CDR3: TGTGCCAGCAGCATAGAGGGGGGCATGAACACTGAAGCTTTCTTT.

This chain links TRBV4-3 with TRBJ2-1, with 8 bases identical to TRBD2. The trim removed 2 bases at V and 3 bases at J, leaving 18 bases unmatched. Germline loops: CDR1 LGHNA, CDR2 YSLEER. CDR3 length: 20 residues. CDR3 amino acids: CASSQSFVRRAGDLYNEQFF. The CDR3 DNA reads TGCGCCAGCAGCCAAAGTTTCGTAAGGCGAGCGGGGGACCTCTACAATGAGCAGTTCTTC.

V is TRBV11-2 and J is TRBJ2-2; 10 nucleotides line up with TRBD2. There are 15 residues in the CDR3. V was clipped by 2 bases and J by 6 bases; unmatched bases: 3. Looked up from germline, CDR1 is SGHAT and CDR2 is FQNNGV. The CDR3 DNA is TGTGCCAGCAGCTTATCTAGCGGGAGACCCGGGGAGCTGTTTTTT. This gives the protein CASSLSSGRPGELFF.

The chain has TRBV5-4 and TRBJ1-2; a weak D match, TRBD1 (5 bases). The CDR3 consists of 14 residues. Looked up from germline, CDR1 is SGHNT and CDR2 is YYREEE (reference sequence). Trimming removed 4 bases at V and 7 bases at J, with 17 bases between. This chain's CDR3 is CASSTDSGLGGYTF. DNA for the CDR3: TGTGCCAGCAGCACTGACAGTGGGCTAGGTGGCTACACCTTC.

The chain uses TRBV4-3 and TRBJ2-1; no reliable D call. CDR1 and CDR2 from the germline V gene are LGHNA and YSLEER. The CDR3 consists of 14 residues. Between the trimmed V and J ends, which lost 1 base and 7 bases, there was a span of 11 bases. CDR3 nucleotide sequence: TGCGCCAGCAGCCAAGGTCCCGGTGCGAATGAGCAGTTCTTC. Its protein product is CASSQGPGANEQFF.

The chain couples TRBV5-1 to TRBJ1-1; D unclear. The V end was cut by 2 bases, the J end by 3 bases, with 8 bases between. The CDR3 extends over 13 amino acids. CDR1 and CDR2 from the germline V gene are SGHRS and YFSETQ. The CDR3 is CASSLRSYTEAFF. CDR3 coding DNA: TGCGCCAGCAGCTTACGATCTTACACTGAAGCTTTCTTT.

This chain joins TRBV5-1 and TRBJ1-4; D may be TRBD1 (6 bases). The CDR3 covers 15 residues. Deletions cut 5 bases from V and 3 bases from J, with 14 bases between. Germline-derived CDR1 and CDR2 are SGHRS and YFSETQ. The CDR3 coding sequence is TGCGCCAGCAGAATACAGGGAAATCCTAATGAAAAACTGTTTTTT. Its protein is CASRIQGNPNEKLFF. Variable domain in full (rest from reference TRBV5-1 and TRBJ1-4): KAGVTQTPRYLIKTRGQQVTLSCSPISGHRSVSWYQQTPGQGLQFLFEYFSETQRNKGNFPGRFSGRQFSNSRSEMNVSTLELGDSALYLCASRIQGNPNEKLFFGSGTQLSVL.

This chain uses TRBV15 with TRBJ2-1; no firm D call. V gave up 5 bases and J gave up 0 bases, with 11 bases separating them. The CDR3 has 15 amino acids. CDR1 and CDR2 (germline): LNHNV, YYDKDF (reference sequence). CDR3 nucleotide sequence: TGTGCCACCAGCGCCAATCCGTACTCCTACAATGAGCAGTTCTTC. Translation: CATSANPYSYNEQFF.

This clonotype was seen many times. V usage is TRBV4-3 and J usage is TRBJ1-6; the D gene is possibly TRBD1 (5 bases). CDR1 is LGHNA and CDR2 is YSLEER in the germline V gene. The V and J ends lost 0 bases and 3 bases respectively, with 12 bases between them. This CDR3 contains 17 residues. Written as DNA, the CDR3 is TGCGCCAGCAGCCAAGACTACAGACAGCACTATAATTCACCCCTCCACTTT. It encodes CASSQDYRQHYNSPLHF.

This clonotype has at least ten counts. This chain's CDR3 is CSARDSAGGAWTEAFF. CDR3 bases: TGCAGTGCTAGAGATTCGGCAGGGGGCGCATGGACTGAAGCTTTCTTT. The genes are TRBV20-1 and TRBJ1-1, with 8 positions matching TRBD1. This CDR3 region has 16 residues. V gave up 0 bases and J gave up 5 bases; unmatched junction bases: 11. Germline CDR1 and CDR2: DFQATT and SNEGSKA (reference sequence).

This clonotype was picked up many times. J is TRBJ1-4 and V is TRBV11-2; TRBD1 might be the D (5 bases). V was clipped by 3 bases and J by 10 bases, with 15 bases between them. Germline loops: CDR1 SGHAT, CDR2 FQNNGV. The length of the CDR3 is 14 residues. The CDR3 bases are TGTGCCAGCAGCTTCCAAGGGGTCGGCCGAAAACTGTTTTTT. It codes for CASSFQGVGRKLFF.

The chain links TRBV6-6 to TRBJ2-2, with D unresolved. The CDR3 is 11 residues long. V was shortened by 9 bases and J by 1 base, with 3 bases between the two germline ends. Germline lookup yields CDR1 MNHNY and CDR2 SVGAGI (reference sequence). CDR3 coding DNA: TGTGCCAGTTGGAACACCGGGGAGCTGTTTTTT. Protein product: CASWNTGELFF.

Ten or more counts support this clonotype. The gene calls are TRBV6-6 and TRBJ1-2; D may be TRBD1 (5 bases). The CDR3 length is 13 residues. V was pared by 7 bases and J by 5 bases, with 14 bases between. Germline V gene sequence: CDR1 MNHNY, CDR2 SVGAGI (reference sequence). The CDR3 DNA follows: TGTGCCAGCACTCAAGAGGGGCGGTATGGCTACACCTTC. Translating it yields CASTQEGRYGYTF.

The CDR3 protein is CASRQGTGAPETQYF. The DNA for the CDR3 is TGTGCCAGCAGACAGGGGACAGGGGCACCAGAGACCCAGTACTTC. This chain links TRBV12-3 or TRBV12-4 with TRBJ2-5; 10 bases align to TRBD1. V was pared by 6 bases and J by 4 bases, with 8 bases of the junction left unmatched. The CDR3 totals 15 residues.

J is TRBJ1-5 and V is TRBV12-3 or TRBV12-4; 7 nucleotides line up with TRBD1. J gave up 6 bases and V 7 bases, and 9 bases lay outside the gene matches. The CDR3 runs to 14 residues. The CDR3 reads CASTPGQGGQPQHF. The DNA for the CDR3 is TGTGCCAGCACCCCGGGGCAGGGGGGTCAGCCCCAGCATTTT.

This clonotype was seen a handful of times. The J gene is TRBJ1-5, the V gene TRBV28, with D uncertain. V lost 5 bases, J lost 0 bases, and 11 bases lay in between. The CDR3 consists of 15 residues. CDR1 and CDR2 (germline): MDHEN, SYDVKM. The CDR3 loop reads CASSAQDYSNQPQHF. The CDR3 nucleotides are TGTGCCAGCAGTGCTCAGGATTATAGCAATCAGCCCCAGCATTTT. The full variable domain, with the rest looked up from reference TRBV28 and TRBJ1-5, is DVKVTQSSRYLVKRTGEKVFLECVQDMDHENMFWYRQDPGLGLRLIYFSYDVKMKEKGDIPEGYSVSREKKERFSLILESASTNQTSMYLCASSAQDYSNQPQHFGDGTRLSIL.

The chain is built from TRBV7-9 and TRBJ2-7; D gene unclear. Trimming removed 4 bases at V and 11 bases at J, with 18 bases between. Germline-derived CDR1 and CDR2 are SEHNR and FQNEAQ (reference sequence). The CDR3 has 13 residues. CDR3 in DNA: TGTGCCAGCAGCTCCCCACCGGCCTCCCGTGAGTACTTC. Translated, it gives CASSSPPASREYF.

This clonotype has at least ten counts. The V and J genes are TRBV28 and TRBJ2-4; D is perhaps TRBD2 (5 bases). This CDR3 comprises 16 residues. V gave up 5 bases and J gave up 1 base, with 15 bases separating them. Looked up from germline, CDR1 is MDHEN and CDR2 is SYDVKM. The CDR3 nucleotides are TGTGCCAGCAGTCCCACTAGATCAGTGGCCAAAAACATTCAGTACTTC. Amino acids: CASSPTRSVAKNIQYF.

This clonotype was recorded a few times. This sequence joins TRBV28 and TRBJ1-2; the D gene is possibly TRBD1 (5 bases). V dropped 3 bases and J dropped 5 bases, with 13 bases sitting between them. This CDR3 region has 14 residues. CDR1 and CDR2 (germline): MDHEN, SYDVKM. As DNA, the CDR3 is TGTGCCAGCAGTTTCCCCCAGGGAGGGTATGGCTACACCTTC. It encodes CASSFPQGGYGYTF.

The chain combines TRBV11-1 with TRBJ1-1; D gene ambiguous. Germline V gene sequence: CDR1 SGHAT, CDR2 FQDESV (reference sequence). The V end was cut by 6 bases, the J end by 0 bases, with 14 bases between. This CDR3 has 15 amino acids. The CDR3 DNA reads as TGTGCCAGCAGTTATCAGCGGGGTGTGAACACTGAAGCTTTCTTT. This encodes CASSYQRGVNTEAFF.

This rearrangement joins TRBV6-1 to TRBJ1-2, with TRBD1 matching over 9 bases. After removal of 5 bases from V and 8 bases from J, the junction contained 9 bases not matched to a gene. The CDR3 runs 14 residues. Germline values: CDR1 MNHNS, CDR2 SASEGT. CDR3 residues: CASSPAGQGWGYTF. CDR3 DNA sequence: TGTGCCAGCAGTCCGGCTGGACAGGGGTGGGGCTACACCTTC.

This clonotype has a handful of counts. This chain uses TRBV6-5 with TRBJ2-6; unclear D gene. In germline, CDR1 is MNHEY, CDR2 SVGAGI. V was shortened by 2 bases and J by 0 bases, with 8 bases between the two germline ends. This CDR3 region has 16 residues. CDR3 nucleotide sequence: TGTGCCAGCAGTTACACCGTTTACTCTGGGGCCAACGTCCTGACTTTC. It is translated as CASSYTVYSGANVLTF.

V gene TRBV20-1 combines with J gene TRBJ2-7; D gene ambiguous. V lost 3 bases to trimming and J lost 4 bases, with 13 bases between them. This CDR3 spans 13 amino acids. CDR1 and CDR2 from the germline V gene are DFQATT and SNEGSKA (reference sequence). CDR3 DNA sequence: TGCAGTGCTAGCTCCCCGGGTTCATACGAGCAGTACTTC. It codes for CSASSPGSYEQYF.

The chain uses TRBV12-3 or TRBV12-4 and TRBJ1-2, with D tentatively TRBD1 (5 bases). The length of the CDR3 is 15 residues. Trimming took off 6 bases at V and 6 bases at J, with 20 bases between the two ends. As DNA, the CDR3 is TGTGCCAGCAGCGGTACGAATAGGGGCTCGGATGGCTACACCTTC. Translated, it gives CASSGTNRGSDGYTF.